Each of the 32 T cell receptor beta chains below was sequenced from the same sample in a study of vaccination and CD4 T cells after COVID-19. These TCRs' antigens remain unknown. Treatment denoted: roughly 10-day PBMC culture with coronavirus spike peptide pools or control peptides (ViraFEST assay). Sequenced with the Oncomine TCR Beta short-read assay was DNA taken from cultured CD4+ T cells. TCRdb called the PCR reads again in MiXCR, with one record for every CDR3 protein. The sample lists 25,000 or so distinct CDR3 sequences; around 40% were seen once. Sequencing input: CD4+ T cells from blood, cultured in vitro. The receptors stem from a human donor who had recovered from COVID-19.

This clonotype appeared a few times. The genes are TRBV20-1 and TRBJ1-1, with 9 bases fitting TRBD1. Germline V gene lookup returns CDR1 DFQATT and CDR2 SNEGSKA (reference sequence). The CDR3 spans 12 residues. V lost 4 bases to trimming and J lost 4 bases; unmatched junction nucleotides: 1. In DNA, the CDR3 is TGCAGTGCTAAGACAGGGGGCACTGAAGCTTTCTTT. Amino acid sequence: CSAKTGGTEAFF.

The chain combines TRBV2 with TRBJ2-7; tentatively, D is TRBD1 (5 bases). Trimming stripped 7 bases from V and 5 bases from J, with 15 bases between. Germline CDR1 reads SNHLY; CDR2 reads FYNNEI. The CDR3 totals 13 residues. The CDR3 is CASTEQGPHEQYF. The CDR3, as DNA: TGTGCCAGCACGGAGCAGGGTCCCCACGAGCAGTACTTC. Combining the CDR3 with reference TRBV2 and TRBJ2-7 gives the whole variable domain EPEVTQTPSHQVTQMGQEVILRCVPISNHLYFYWYRQILGQKVEFLVSFYNNEISEKSEIFDDQFSVERPDGSNFTLKIRSTKLEDSAMYFCASTEQGPHEQYFGPGTRLTVT.

This chain links TRBV7-2 with TRBJ1-1; 7 nucleotides match TRBD1. CDR1 and CDR2 from the germline V gene are SGHTA and FQGNSA. The CDR3 contains 12 residues. Trimming cost V 2 bases and J 14 bases; bases outside gene matches: 8. The CDR3 bases are TGTGCCAGCAGCTTAAGGGGGGCACAGGGGTTCTTT. Translating gives CASSLRGAQGFF. The entire variable domain, with the rest obtained from reference TRBV7-2 and TRBJ1-1, is as follows: GAGVSQSPSNKVTEKGKDVELRCDPISGHTALYWYRQSLGQGLEFLIYFQGNSAPDKSGLPSDRFSAERTGGSVSTLTIQRTQQEDSAVYLCASSLRGAQGFFGQGTRLTVV.

The chain couples TRBV5-1 to TRBJ1-1; D is unclear. CDR1 and CDR2 from the germline V gene are SGHRS and YFSETQ. The CDR3 runs to 15 residues. V was trimmed by 3 bases and J by 3 bases, leaving 15 bases between them. CDR3 bases: TGCGCCAGCAGCTCGTTTGTATACAGTTACACTGAAGCTTTCTTT. Amino acids: CASSSFVYSYTEAFF.

This clonotype was seen more than once but under ten times. The V and J genes are TRBV5-5 and TRBJ2-5; either TRBD1 or TRBD2 may supply D (5 bases each). CDR1 and CDR2 (germline): SGHKS, YYEKEE (reference sequence). The CDR3 extends over 13 amino acids. V dropped 2 bases and J dropped 4 bases, with 9 bases sitting between them. The CDR3, as DNA: TGTGCCAGCAGCTTCGGGGCGGGAGAGACCCAGTACTTC. Residues: CASSFGAGETQYF.

This clonotype was observed a handful of times. The V and J genes are TRBV20-1 and TRBJ2-3, with 8 bases matching TRBD2. CDR1 DFQATT and CDR2 SNEGSKA come from the germline V gene (reference sequence). The CDR3 is 14 residues long. Unmatched junction bases numbered 4, after V lost 3 bases and J lost 2 bases. The CDR3 DNA sequence: TGCAGTGCTAGCGGGGGGGATATCACAGATACGCAGTATTTT. This sequence encodes CSASGGDITDTQYF.

This clonotype was picked up a small number of times. This chain links TRBV20-1 with TRBJ1-6; 8 nucleotides match TRBD1. CDR1 is DFQATT, CDR2 SNEGSKA, per germline (reference sequence). V trimming: 2 bases; J trimming: 10 bases; junction bases outside the gene matches: 7. This CDR3 has 14 residues. Here the CDR3 DNA reads TGCAGTGCTAGACCAGGGGGCCCTCGGTCACCCCTCCACTTT. It yields the protein CSARPGGPRSPLHF.

V usage is TRBV20-1 and J usage is TRBJ2-7; D remains unclear. Germline CDR1 reads DFQATT; CDR2 reads SNEGSKA (reference sequence). With 6 bases removed from V and 0 bases from J, the gap between germline ends came to 12 bases. The CDR3 is 13 residues long. The CDR3 DNA is TGCAGTGCCCTCAGGTCTAGCTCCTACGAGCAGTACTTC. Residues: CSALRSSSYEQYF.

The CDR3 here is CATSDGTSGVGITGELFF. As DNA, the CDR3 is TGTGCCACCAGTGACGGGACTAGCGGGGTCGGGATCACCGGGGAGCTGTTTTTT. The chain uses TRBV24-1 and TRBJ2-2; 13 positions match TRBD2. The germline gives CDR1 KGHDR, CDR2 SFDVKD. The CDR3 contains 18 residues. J gave up 4 bases and V 4 bases, and 8 bases lay outside the gene matches.

V is TRBV20-1 and J is TRBJ2-1; TRBD2 matches at 11 bases. In germline, CDR1 is DFQATT, CDR2 SNEGSKA (reference sequence). The V segment lost 0 bases and the J segment 6 bases; nucleotides outside the gene matches: 7. This CDR3 contains 16 residues. This CDR3 is CSARDSGRATINEQFF. For the CDR3, the DNA is TGCAGTGCTAGAGATAGCGGGAGGGCCACCATCAATGAGCAGTTCTTC.

This rearrangement joins TRBV7-8 to TRBJ1-5; D unresolved. Trimming stripped 1 base from V and 4 bases from J, with 11 bases between. The CDR3 length is 15 residues. The V gene's germline CDR1 is SGHVS and CDR2 FQNEAQ. This chain's CDR3 is CASSLDAMANQPQHF. The CDR3 nucleotides are TGTGCCAGCAGCTTAGACGCCATGGCTAATCAGCCCCAGCATTTT.

The V gene is TRBV6-2 or TRBV6-3, the J gene TRBJ2-3, with D possibly TRBD1 on 6 matching bases. The V end was cut by 7 bases, the J end by 2 bases, with 19 bases between. This CDR3 region has 16 residues. Per germline, CDR1 MNHEY and CDR2 SVGEGT. The CDR3 bases are TGTGCCAGCATTCCTCACGGGACACCCTTCACAGATACGCAGTATTTT. This gives the protein CASIPHGTPFTDTQYF.

This clonotype showed up just a few times. V and J are TRBV14 and TRBJ1-2, with D uncertain. V was clipped by 4 bases and J by 8 bases, with 11 bases between them. Germline V gene data show CDR1 as SGHDN and CDR2 as FVKESK. CDR3 length: 12 amino acids. CDR3 nucleotide sequence: TGTGCCAGCAGCCCGTACCAACCCGGCTACACCTTC. Protein: CASSPYQPGYTF.

V gene TRBV2 combines with J gene TRBJ1-1, with D possibly being TRBD1 (5 bases). Trimming removed 6 bases from V and 11 bases from J, with 16 bases in between. The CDR3 spans 12 residues. Germline values: CDR1 SNHLY, CDR2 FYNNEI. CDR3 nucleotide sequence: TGTGCCAGCAGCGCCTTCGGGGGACTCGCTTTCTTT. It specifies CASSAFGGLAFF.

This clonotype appeared a few times. The genes are TRBV2 and TRBJ1-1; a weak D match, TRBD1 (6 bases). Trimming took 3 bases from V and 9 from J, leaving 8 bases between them. Germline assignment: CDR1 SNHLY and CDR2 FYNNEI. This CDR3 is built from 11 residues. CDR3 nucleotides: TGTGCCAGCAGTGAGACAGGACAAGCTTTCTTT. Its translation is CASSETGQAFF.

This clonotype was observed a handful of times. The J gene is TRBJ1-5, the V gene TRBV6-1; D remains unclear. Germline V gives CDR1 MNHNS, CDR2 SASEGT. Between the trimmed V and J ends, which lost 0 bases and 0 bases, there was a span of 12 bases. There are 17 residues in the CDR3. CDR3 DNA: TGTGCCAGCAGTGAAGCCAGAACATGGGGTAGCAATCAGCCCCAGCATTTT. This translates into CASSEARTWGSNQPQHF.

This clonotype was picked up a small number of times. V and J are TRBV24-1 and TRBJ2-6; D unclear. Trimming stripped 5 bases from V and 2 bases from J, with 3 bases between. In germline, CDR1 is KGHDR, CDR2 SFDVKD. This CDR3 has 13 residues. The CDR3: CATSGTGANVLTF. The CDR3 nucleotides are TGTGCCACCAGTGGCACTGGGGCCAACGTCCTGACTTTC.

The rearrangement joins TRBV25-1 to TRBJ2-5; D is tentatively TRBD1 or TRBD2 (6 bases each). Germline CDR1 MGHDK, CDR2 SYGVNS. CDR3 length: 14 amino acids. V was trimmed by 1 base and J by 5 bases, leaving 11 bases between them. The CDR3 DNA reads TGTGCCAGCAGTGAATGGGGGGCAGGGGAGACCCAGTACTTC. Its translation is CASSEWGAGETQYF.

In its sample, this clonotype was seen a few times. The chain carries TRBV6-2 or TRBV6-3 and TRBJ1-5; D not certain. This CDR3 spans 15 amino acids. The V end was cut by 5 bases, the J end by 6 bases, with 17 bases between. The germline CDR1 and CDR2 sequences are MNHEY and SVGEGT. In DNA, the CDR3 is TGTGCCAGCAGTGTCTTTGGGAGTGTAAGTCAGCCCCAGCATTTT. It yields the protein CASSVFGSVSQPQHF.

A few counts support this clonotype. This chain uses TRBV27 with TRBJ2-5, with 7 positions matching TRBD1. Losses at the gene ends were 5 bases for V and 2 bases for J; bases not matched to a gene: 5. Germline V gene data show CDR1 as MNHEY and CDR2 as SMNVEV (reference sequence). The CDR3 consists of 14 residues. The CDR3 nucleotides are TGTGCCAGCAGTCCCTCACAGGGGCAAGAGACCCAGTACTTC. It specifies CASSPSQGQETQYF.

The rearrangement links TRBV6-1 to TRBJ1-5, with D perhaps matching TRBD1 (6 bases). The CDR3 spans 14 residues. Germline CDR1 is MNHNS and CDR2 is SASEGT. V lost 4 bases to trimming and J lost 4 bases, with 11 bases between them. CDR3 sequence (DNA): TGTGCCAGCAGTGTGGGGGCAGGGAATCAGCCCCAGCATTTT. Translated: CASSVGAGNQPQHF.

The chain uses TRBV6-5 and TRBJ2-1; TRBD2 matches at 11 bases. This CDR3 comprises 16 residues. The V segment lost 2 bases and the J segment 5 bases; nucleotides outside the gene matches: 5. Looked up from germline, CDR1 is MNHEY and CDR2 is SVGAGI. CDR3: CASSYRLAGGDNEQFF. CDR3 DNA sequence: TGTGCCAGCAGTTACAGATTAGCGGGGGGGGACAATGAGCAGTTCTTC.

This clonotype was counted a few times. The chain is built from TRBV6-1 and TRBJ2-1, with D possibly matching TRBD1 (6 bases). CDR1 and CDR2 (germline): MNHNS, SASEGT. The germline V and J ends were trimmed by 7 bases and 5 bases, with 15 bases remaining between them. The CDR3 runs 14 residues. Written as DNA, the CDR3 is TGTGCCAGCAAATCAGGACAGAACAACAATGAGCAGTTCTTC. This gives the protein CASKSGQNNNEQFF.

J is TRBJ2-5 and V is TRBV6-1; D call uncertain. The germline V and J ends were trimmed by 6 bases and 5 bases, with 13 bases remaining between them. Germline CDR1 reads MNHNS; CDR2 reads SASEGT. This CDR3 region has 13 residues. The CDR3 nucleotides read TGTGCCAGCAGGGTGGGCAGTTGGGAGACCCAGTACTTC. Its translation is CASRVGSWETQYF.

The chain is built from TRBV20-1 and TRBJ2-3; TRBD2 agrees at 13 bases. V shed 4 bases, J shed 4 bases, and the junction held 11 bases outside the gene matches. Germline assignment: CDR1 DFQATT and CDR2 SNEGSKA (reference sequence). This CDR3 is built from 17 residues. The DNA of the CDR3 is TGCAGTGCTAACCGACTAGCGGGGGGAATGGAAGCAGATACGCAGTATTTT. This translates into CSANRLAGGMEADTQYF.

The chain has TRBV19 and TRBJ2-3, with 7 bases aligning to TRBD1. Trimming cost V 0 bases and J 2 bases; bases outside gene matches: 2. Looked up from germline, CDR1 is LNHDA and CDR2 is SQIVND (reference sequence). The CDR3 runs 15 residues. CDR3: CASSIDGTVTDTQYF. CDR3 coding DNA: TGTGCCAGTAGTATAGATGGGACAGTCACAGATACGCAGTATTTT.

This clonotype showed up just once. The rearrangement uses TRBV10-3 and TRBJ1-1; the D gene is possibly TRBD1 (5 bases). Between the trimmed V and J ends, which lost 6 bases and 7 bases, there was a span of 18 bases. The CDR3 runs to 14 residues. The V gene's germline CDR1 is ENHRY and CDR2 SYGVKD. DNA of the CDR3: TGTGCCATCAGACAATCCAGGGAGGTGGGTGAAGCTTTCTTT. Translation gives CAIRQSREVGEAFF.

The J gene is TRBJ1-5, the V gene TRBV25-1; no clear D. The CDR3 totals 14 residues. Germline V gene lookup returns CDR1 MGHDK and CDR2 SYGVNS. The V end was cut by 1 base, the J end by 6 bases, with 10 bases between. CDR3 residues: CASSEFHGGQPQHF. CDR3 nucleotide sequence: TGTGCCAGCAGTGAATTCCATGGCGGTCAGCCCCAGCATTTT.

As DNA, the CDR3 is TGTGCCAGCAAAGCCGGGGCGATGAATTCACCCCTCCACTTT. Its translation: CASKAGAMNSPLHF. The chain joins TRBV12-3 or TRBV12-4 to TRBJ1-6; TRBD1 is a possible D gene (5 bases). Trimming took off 7 bases at V and 7 bases at J, with 14 bases between the two ends. The CDR3 covers 14 residues.

The CDR3 reads CASSLVGQGLEQYF. As DNA, the CDR3 is TGTGCCAGCAGCTTAGTCGGACAGGGACTCGAGCAGTACTTC. This chain connects TRBV7-9 to TRBJ2-7; TRBD1 agrees at 8 bases. The CDR3 sequence is 14 residues long. The germline gives CDR1 SEHNR, CDR2 FQNEAQ (reference sequence). Trimming removed 1 base from V and 6 bases from J; junction bases left unmatched: 5.

The V call is TRBV2, the J call TRBJ1-5, with D maybe TRBD1 (5 bases). This CDR3 spans 11 amino acids. Germline assignment: CDR1 SNHLY and CDR2 FYNNEI. V dropped 7 bases and J dropped 12 bases, with 13 bases sitting between them. CDR3 in amino acids: CASTRESYQHF. CDR3 nucleotides: TGTGCCAGCACCAGGGAAAGTTACCAGCATTTT.

V and J are TRBV5-1 and TRBJ1-2; D remains unclear. V gave up 3 bases and J gave up 2 bases, with 5 bases separating them. Germline lookup yields CDR1 SGHRS and CDR2 YFSETQ. The CDR3 is 12 amino acids. The CDR3 sequence is CASSSVNYGYTF. DNA for the CDR3: TGCGCCAGCAGCTCTGTGAACTATGGCTACACCTTC. The variable domain in full, with the rest retrieved from reference TRBV5-1 and TRBJ1-2, is KAGVTQTPRYLIKTRGQQVTLSCSPISGHRSVSWYQQTPGQGLQFLFEYFSETQRNKGNFPGRFSGRQFSNSRSEMNVSTLELGDSALYLCASSSVNYGYTFGSGTRLTVV.